The clone carrying this T cell receptor (beta chain) was seen a handful of times. No antigen is known for it. The data were obtained in a study of response to subunit inactivated influenza vaccine. Whole-study results and caveats: The authors offered the suggestion that each seasonal influenza vaccination recruits few new T cells.

The length of the CDR3 is 16 residues. J gave up 4 bases and V 6 bases, and 8 bases lay outside the gene matches. Looked up from germline, CDR1 is SGHAT and CDR2 is FQDESV (reference sequence). Using its own MiXCR run on the RT-PCR reads, TCRdb lists one record per CDR3 protein. In the table there are roughly 170,000 distinct CDR3 sequences, 9.2% of which are singletons. The source material was non-naive T cells sorted from PBMCs, sampled on the day of vaccination. J is TRBJ2-3 and V is TRBV11-1, with 12 bases lining up with TRBD2. The receptor comes from a man aged 45 to 65 who received an inactivated influenza vaccine. This CDR3 is CASSSLLAGGADTQYF. The CDR3 DNA reads as TGTGCCAGCAGTTCCCTACTAGCGGGGGGAGCAGATACGCAGTATTTT.